This T cell receptor (beta chain) was documented in a study of vaccination and CD4 T cells after COVID-19. From germline, CDR1 is DFQATT and CDR2 SNEGSKA (reference sequence). V trimming: 6 bases; J trimming: 7 bases; junction bases outside the gene matches: 15. CDR3 length equals 16 residues. Cultured CD4+ T-cell DNA underwent Oncomine TCR Beta short-read sequencing. TCRdb re-derived calls from the PCR reads in MiXCR, one entry per CDR3 protein. The repertoire has 12,000 or so distinct CDR3 sequences, less than 25% of them found once; the top ten carry 9% to 15%. This sample's treatment: approximately nine-day PBMC culture with coronavirus spike peptide pools or control peptides (ViraFEST assay). IL-2 (10 IU/ml) and peptide pools (approximately 9.2 ug/ml) were added to cultures of under 2.5 million PBMCs per well. This clonotype was observed a few times. What it recognizes is unknown.

This chain links TRBV20-1 with TRBJ2-1; 10 nucleotides line up with TRBD2. The sequencing used CD4+ T cells from blood, cultured in vitro, collected after SARS-CoV-2 vaccination. The sequence derives from a human donor who had recovered from COVID-19. CDR3 nucleotide sequence: TGCAGTGCCGCTAGAGCCCCAGGACTAGCGGAGAATGAGCAGTTCTTC. Protein: CSAARAPGLAENEQFF.